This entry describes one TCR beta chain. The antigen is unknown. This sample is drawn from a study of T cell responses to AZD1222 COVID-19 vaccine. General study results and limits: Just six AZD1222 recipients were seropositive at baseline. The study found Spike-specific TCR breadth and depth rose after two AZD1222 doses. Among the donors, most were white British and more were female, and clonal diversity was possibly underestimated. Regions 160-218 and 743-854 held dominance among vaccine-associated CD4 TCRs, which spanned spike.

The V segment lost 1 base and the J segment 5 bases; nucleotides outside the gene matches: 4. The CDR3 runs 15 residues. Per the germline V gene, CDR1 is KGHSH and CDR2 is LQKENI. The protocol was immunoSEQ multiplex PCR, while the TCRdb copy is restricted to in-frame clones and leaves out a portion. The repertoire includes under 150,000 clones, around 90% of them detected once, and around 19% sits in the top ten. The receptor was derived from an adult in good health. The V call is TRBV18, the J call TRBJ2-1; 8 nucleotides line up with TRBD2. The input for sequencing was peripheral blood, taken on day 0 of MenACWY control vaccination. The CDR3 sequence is CASSPQAGVNNEQFF. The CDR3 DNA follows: TGTGCCAGCTCACCACAAGCGGGGGTTAACAATGAGCAGTTCTTC. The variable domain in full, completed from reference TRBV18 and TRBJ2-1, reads NAGVMQNPRHLVRRRGQEARLRCSPMKGHSHVYWYRQLPEEGLKFMVYLQKENIIDESGMPKERFSAEFPKEGPSILRIQQVVRGDSAAYFCASSPQAGVNNEQFFGPGTRLTVL.